This T cell receptor beta chain was sequenced for a study of human T cells and chemical hapten exposure. Per the original data handling: Counting gave a median of around 96,000 TCRs per sample, with values ranging from about 23,224 to 690,600. TCRdb independently ran MiXCR on the RACE reads; one entry per CDR3 protein. Clone size and V and J calls follow TCRdb, not the original study. The profile shows fewer than 100,000 distinct CDR3 sequences, roughly 12% of them singletons. This CDR3 is built from 13 residues. As for time point: patch test 2, 6 weeks after DPC sensitization. Treatment noted: therapeutic diphenylcyclopropenone sensitization with weekly scalp DPC. Blood was drawn before each patch test was applied.

Sequenced material: whole blood, taken in connection with sensitization to the hapten diphenylcyclopropenone (DPC). The clonotype was recovered from a man younger than 30 with alopecia areata. Some clones in this sample may be carry-over from other donors' samples. The chain has TRBV21-1 and TRBJ1-2. TRBV21-1 is a documented pseudogene. The DNA of the CDR3 is TGTGCCAGCAGCGTGCCGGCTAACTATGGCTACACCTTC. Amino acids: CASSVPANYGYTF.